This is a list of T cell receptor beta chains from one sample in a study of tumor and adjacent non-tumor tissue in lung cancer. TCRdb redid the calling of the multiplex PCR reads with MiXCR, one entry per CDR3 protein. The table lists 40,000 to 60,000 distinct CDR3 sequences, roughly 60% of them singletons. Specimen: distant non-tumor lung tissue. The receptor source for this set is a woman in her seventies with non-small cell lung cancer. Both conserved end residues are part of each CDR3. Fields, in order: clone size, CDR3 length, J gene, D gene, V gene, CDR3 protein, CDR3 DNA. The D gene is left open where the match is weak. Clone size is shown for a subset of rows, as once, few, many or a class of expanded clone.

abundance: few
len: 17
j_gene: TRBJ2-3
d_gene: TRBD2
v_gene: TRBV4-2
CDR3aa: CASSLQLAGEGSDTQYF
CDR3nt: TGTGCCAGCAGTCTCCAACTAGCGGGAGAGGGTTCCGATACGCAGTATTTT

abundance: -
len: 15
j_gene: TRBJ2-7
d_gene: -
v_gene: TRBV5-4
CDR3aa: CASNLGATGGSEQYF
CDR3nt: TGTGCCAGCAACTTGGGGGCCACGGGAGGATCCGAGCAGTACTTC

abundance: -
len: 22
j_gene: TRBJ2-1
d_gene: -
v_gene: TRBV10-3
CDR3aa: CATIERQGPGLGEPRGYNEQFF
CDR3nt: TGTGCCACCATTGAGCGACAGGGACCGGGACTAGGCGAACCCCGGGGTTACAATGAGCAGTTCTTC

abundance: -
len: 14
j_gene: TRBJ2-1
d_gene: -
v_gene: TRBV29-1
CDR3aa: CSIGVAEVRNEQFF
CDR3nt: TGCAGCATTGGAGTAGCGGAGGTGCGGAATGAGCAGTTCTTC

abundance: -
len: 14
j_gene: TRBJ2-3
d_gene: -
v_gene: TRBV14
CDR3aa: CASNPGPSTDTQYF
CDR3nt: TGTGCCAGCAACCCGGGACCGAGCACGGATACACAGTATTTT

abundance: -
len: 15
j_gene: TRBJ2-3
d_gene: -
v_gene: TRBV6-5
CDR3aa: CAGSNSFMNTDAQYF
CDR3nt: TGTGCCGGCAGTAACTCGTTTATGAACACAGATGCGCAGTATTTT

abundance: -
len: 15
j_gene: TRBJ1-2
d_gene: -
v_gene: TRBV5-4
CDR3aa: CASSMGGPGVAGYIF
CDR3nt: TGTGCCAGCAGCATGGGGGGACCAGGGGTGGCTGGCTACATCTTC

abundance: few
len: 16
j_gene: TRBJ2-2
d_gene: TRBD1
v_gene: TRBV5-1
CDR3aa: CASSDGQGVWTRELFF
CDR3nt: TGCGCCAGCAGCGACGGACAGGGAGTATGGACCCGGGAGCTGTTTTTT

abundance: -
len: 13
j_gene: TRBJ2-1
d_gene: TRBD2
v_gene: TRBV29-1
CDR3aa: CSVKWEGRNEQFF
CDR3nt: TGCAGCGTTAAGTGGGAGGGCCGTAATGAACAGTTCTTC

abundance: -
len: 13
j_gene: TRBJ1-5
d_gene: TRBD1
v_gene: TRBV29-1
CDR3aa: CSVEVDRDQPHHF
CDR3nt: TGCAGCGTTGAAGTTGACAGGGACCAGCCCCATCATTTT

abundance: -
len: 15
j_gene: TRBJ2-7
d_gene: TRBD2
v_gene: TRBV10-3
CDR3aa: CAISEGTSGSYEQHF
CDR3nt: TGCGCCATCAGTGAGGGGACTAGCGGTTCCTACGAGCAACACTTC

abundance: -
len: 14
j_gene: TRBJ2-1
d_gene: -
v_gene: TRBV29-1
CDR3aa: CSVEPGSTYNEQFF
CDR3nt: TGTAGCGTCGAGCCCGGTTCTACCTACAATGAGCAGTTCTTT

abundance: once
len: 14
j_gene: TRBJ2-3
d_gene: -
v_gene: TRBV28
CDR3aa: CAGTPGGSTDTHYF
CDR3nt: TGTGCCGGCACCCCGGGGGGCAGCACAGATACGCATTATTTT

abundance: -
len: 17
j_gene: TRBJ2-7
d_gene: TRBD2
v_gene: TRBV30
CDR3aa: CVWSTRGGGLAGARRYF
CDR3nt: TGTGTCTGGAGCACCAGGGGAGGGGGACTAGCGGGAGCCCGAAGGTACTTC

abundance: few
len: 13
j_gene: TRBJ2-4
d_gene: -
v_gene: TRBV28
CDR3aa: CASSSGTKNIQYF
CDR3nt: TGTGCCAGCAGTTCAGGGACCAAAAACATTCAGTACTTC

abundance: -
len: 12
j_gene: TRBJ2-3
d_gene: -
v_gene: TRBV29-1
CDR3aa: CSLQGQQDTQYF
CDR3nt: TGTAGCCTTCAGGGGCAACAAGATACGCAGTATTTT

abundance: -
len: 14
j_gene: TRBJ1-3
d_gene: -
v_gene: TRBV11-1
CDR3aa: CVSSLSISGNIIYF
CDR3nt: TGTGTCAGCAGCTTATCGATCTCTGGAAACATTATATATTTT

abundance: many
len: 13
j_gene: TRBJ1-1
d_gene: -
v_gene: TRBV7-3
CDR3aa: CASSSYTNTEAFF
CDR3nt: TGTGCCAGCAGCTCCTACACGAACACTGAAGCTTTCTTT

abundance: -
len: 17
j_gene: TRBJ1-2
d_gene: -
v_gene: TRBV29-1
CDR3aa: CSVEGNTGDSKLYGYTF
CDR3nt: TGCAGCGTTGAAGGTAACACAGGAGACAGCAAACTATATGGCTACACCTTC

abundance: -
len: 13
j_gene: TRBJ2-3
d_gene: TRBD1
v_gene: TRBV6-1
CDR3aa: CTSRETGTDTQFF
CDR3nt: TGTACCAGCAGGGAGACAGGGACAGATACGCAGTTTTTT

abundance: -
len: 14
j_gene: TRBJ2-7
d_gene: -
v_gene: TRBV6-2/TRBV6-3
CDR3aa: CASTVVRGPYEQYF
CDR3nt: TGTGCCAGCACCGTGGTCAGGGGCCCCTACGAGCAATACTTC

abundance: -
len: 13
j_gene: TRBJ1-2
d_gene: -
v_gene: TRBV11-2
CDR3aa: CANSTTGVSGYTF
CDR3nt: TGCGCCAACAGCACCACAGGAGTCTCCGGCTACACATTC

abundance: -
len: 15
j_gene: TRBJ1-1
d_gene: -
v_gene: TRBV5-4
CDR3aa: CASSVPGQGSTETLF
CDR3nt: TGTGCCAGTAGCGTCCCCGGGCAGGGGAGCACTGAAACTCTCTTT

abundance: -
len: 18
j_gene: TRBJ2-7
d_gene: TRBD2
v_gene: TRBV20-1
CDR3aa: CSARGRLAESPTDYEQYF
CDR3nt: TGCAGTGCTAGAGGCAGGCTAGCGGAGAGCCCCACCGACTACGAGCAGTACTTC

abundance: -
len: 17
j_gene: TRBJ2-7
d_gene: -
v_gene: TRBV6-5
CDR3aa: CASSYESGGGSTFKQYF
CDR3nt: TGTGCCAGCAGTTACGAGTCTGGGGGCGGGAGTACCTTCAAGCAGTACTTC

abundance: -
len: 13
j_gene: TRBJ2-5
d_gene: TRBD2
v_gene: TRBV29-1
CDR3aa: CSAYVAGQETQYF
CDR3nt: TGCAGCGCTTATGTAGCGGGGCAAGAGACCCAGTACTTC

abundance: many
len: 15
j_gene: TRBJ2-1
d_gene: TRBD2
v_gene: TRBV5-4
CDR3aa: CASSLMSGGYNEQFF
CDR3nt: TGTGCCAGCAGCTTGATGTCGGGGGGGTACAATGAGCAGTTCTTC

abundance: -
len: 12
j_gene: TRBJ2-5
d_gene: -
v_gene: TRBV11-2
CDR3aa: CASSLDQETQYF
CDR3nt: TGTGCCAGCAGCTTAGATCAAGAGACCCAGTACTTC

abundance: -
len: 14
j_gene: TRBJ1-1
d_gene: -
v_gene: TRBV12-3/TRBV12-4
CDR3aa: CASSIDSVNTEAFF
CDR3nt: TGTGCCAGCAGTATTGACAGTGTGAACACTGAGGCTTTCTTT

abundance: few
len: 13
j_gene: TRBJ2-5
d_gene: -
v_gene: TRBV30
CDR3aa: CAWSARGQETQYF
CDR3nt: TGTGCCTGGAGTGCACGGGGCCAAGAGACCCAGTACTTC

abundance: -
len: 15
j_gene: TRBJ2-3
d_gene: TRBD1
v_gene: TRBV6-6
CDR3aa: CANSSGTGVADTQYF
CDR3nt: TGTGCCAACAGTTCCGGCACAGGGGTTGCAGATACACAGTATTTT

abundance: -
len: 14
j_gene: TRBJ2-2
d_gene: -
v_gene: TRBV6-1
CDR3aa: CASSPDQVSGGLIF
CDR3nt: TGTGCCAGCAGCCCAGACCAGGTCTCCGGGGGGCTGATTTTT

abundance: -
len: 17
j_gene: TRBJ2-2
d_gene: -
v_gene: TRBV11-1
CDR3aa: CASSLALGSSHTGELVF
CDR3nt: TGTGCCAGCAGCTTAGCGCTCGGGAGTTCGCACACCGGGGAGCTGGTTTTT

abundance: -
len: 11
j_gene: TRBJ1-2
d_gene: -
v_gene: TRBV6-5
CDR3aa: CSSCGGYGYTF
CDR3nt: TGTTCCAGCTGCGGAGGGTATGGCTACACCTTC

abundance: many
len: 15
j_gene: TRBJ2-7
d_gene: -
v_gene: TRBV5-6
CDR3aa: CASSLTGRVSYEQYF
CDR3nt: TGTGCCAGCAGCTTGACCGGGCGGGTCTCCTACGAGCAGTACTTC

abundance: few
len: 12
j_gene: TRBJ1-2
d_gene: -
v_gene: TRBV6-6
CDR3aa: CASSTAVGGYTF
CDR3nt: TGTGCCAGCAGTACGGCGGTGGGGGGCTACACCTTC

abundance: once
len: 15
j_gene: TRBJ2-1
d_gene: -
v_gene: TRBV7-2
CDR3aa: CASSLGALPNNEQFF
CDR3nt: TGTGCCAGCAGCCTTGGGGCCCTGCCAAACAATGAGCAGTTCTTC

abundance: -
len: 12
j_gene: TRBJ1-5
d_gene: -
v_gene: TRBV5-6
CDR3aa: CASSFPTDTQHF
CDR3nt: TGCGCCAGTAGCTTCCCCACAGATACGCAGCATTTT

abundance: -
len: 16
j_gene: TRBJ2-2
d_gene: -
v_gene: TRBV6-1
CDR3aa: CASSGRGAANTGELLF
CDR3nt: TGTGCCAGCAGTGGTAGGGGAGCCGCGAACACCGGGGAACTGCTTTTT

abundance: many
len: 17
j_gene: TRBJ2-3
d_gene: TRBD1
v_gene: TRBV5-4
CDR3aa: CASSTGFGAGGLDTQYF
CDR3nt: TGTGCCAGCAGCACAGGATTCGGGGCAGGGGGCTTAGATACGCAGTATTTT

abundance: many
len: 15
j_gene: TRBJ2-7
d_gene: -
v_gene: TRBV4-1
CDR3aa: CASSQGGQATYEQYF
CDR3nt: TGCGCCAGCAGCCAAGGTGGCCAAGCAACCTACGAGCAGTACTTC

abundance: once
len: 14
j_gene: TRBJ1-1
d_gene: TRBD1
v_gene: TRBV4-2
CDR3aa: CATSLDRANTEAFF
CDR3nt: TGTGCCACCAGCCTGGACAGGGCGAACACTGAAGCTTTCTTT

abundance: -
len: 16
j_gene: TRBJ2-7
d_gene: -
v_gene: TRBV2
CDR3aa: CASCEATIADSYEQYF
CDR3nt: TGTGCCAGCTGTGAAGCCACAATAGCAGACTCCTACGAGCAGTACTTC